Shown below are 10 T cell receptor beta chains from a single sample sequenced in a study of cytomegalovirus exposure and HLA in healthy donors. Profiled with immunoSEQ multiplex PCR; TCRdb holds only in-frame clones, not every one. The table lists about 140,000 clones, roughly nine tenths of them singletons. The specimen sequenced was PBMCs. The receptors shown here come from a man younger than 30 in good health and CMV-seronegative.

This clone was seen a few times. CDR3 region: CASSPDSSNQPQHF. CDR3 DNA: TGTGCCAGCTCACCGGACAGTAGCAATCAGCCCCAGCATTTT. V is TRBV18 and J is TRBJ1-5; TRBD1 might be the D (6 bases). V shed 3 bases and J shed 0 bases, with 6 bases lying between them. This CDR3 contains 14 residues. Per the germline V gene, CDR1 is KGHSH and CDR2 is LQKENI.

This chain uses TRBV7-9 with TRBJ2-2; the D is unclear. The CDR3 loop spans 14 amino acids. CDR1 and CDR2 from the germline V gene are SEHNR and FQNEAQ (reference sequence). Trimming pared 3 bases from V and 0 bases from J, leaving 5 bases between. The CDR3 DNA sequence: TGTGCCAGCAGCTTTGAGCCGAACACCGGGGAGCTGTTTTTT. The encoded protein is CASSFEPNTGELFF.

The CDR3 coding sequence is TGTGCCAGCAGGCCCGGGACAGGGGGCAACGAGCAGTACTTC. Encoded protein: CASRPGTGGNEQYF. The V gene is TRBV27, the J gene TRBJ2-7, with 12 bases lining up with TRBD1. Trimming removed 6 bases from V and 5 bases from J; junction bases left unmatched: 5. From germline, CDR1 is MNHEY and CDR2 SMNVEV (reference sequence). The CDR3 contains 14 residues.

V usage is TRBV19 and J usage is TRBJ2-7, with unresolved D. Trimming took 5 bases from V and 6 from J, leaving 17 bases between them. CDR3 length equals 14 residues. Germline loops: CDR1 LNHDA, CDR2 SQIVND (reference sequence). CDR3 coding DNA: TGTGCCAGTAGTTTTTGGAGCCAAGCTGGCGAGCAGTACTTC. Amino acid sequence: CASSFWSQAGEQYF.

The chain carries TRBV10-1 and TRBJ2-5, with D hard to call. The CDR3 consists of 15 residues. V was shortened by 8 bases and J by 5 bases, with 21 bases between the two germline ends. Germline V CDR1 and CDR2: WNHNN, SYGVQD (reference sequence). The CDR3 here is CASAPDFRERETQYF. DNA of the CDR3: TGCGCCAGCGCCCCAGACTTTCGTGAGAGGGAGACCCAGTACTTC.

The chain uses TRBV4-3 and TRBJ1-1; tentative D call: TRBD1 (5 bases). Germline assignment: CDR1 LGHNA and CDR2 YSLEER. The CDR3 runs 15 residues. With 1 base removed from V and 4 bases from J, the gap between germline ends came to 13 bases. This chain's CDR3 is CASSQALRVGTEAFF. CDR3 coding DNA: TGCGCCAGCAGCCAAGCCCTCAGGGTTGGCACTGAAGCTTTCTTT.

The chain carries TRBV15 and TRBJ2-7; TRBD1 agrees at 7 bases. The CDR3 runs 19 residues. Germline V gene data show CDR1 as LNHNV and CDR2 as YYDKDF (reference sequence). Trimming took 5 bases from V and 4 from J; bases not matched to a gene: 23. The CDR3 DNA sequence: TGTGCCACCAGCCCCGCTCCTCACATAAAGACAGGGATTACATACGAGCAGTACTTC. Its translation is CATSPAPHIKTGITYEQYF.

The V call is TRBV6-5, the J call TRBJ2-5; D gene unclear. Trimming pared 6 bases from V and 5 bases from J, leaving 13 bases between. Germline assignment: CDR1 MNHEY and CDR2 SVGAGI. This CDR3 has 13 residues. CDR3 coding DNA: TGTGCCAGCAGGGAAAAGGAGTATGAGACCCAGTACTTC. This encodes CASREKEYETQYF.

The V call is TRBV19, the J call TRBJ2-2; TRBD2 aligns across 13 bases. After removal of 3 bases from V and 9 bases from J, the junction contained 4 bases not matched to a gene. The CDR3 runs 15 residues. The germline V gene encodes CDR1 LNHDA and CDR2 SQIVND (reference sequence). Written as DNA, the CDR3 is TGTGCCAGTAGTATCGGGACTAGCGGGATAAGGGAGCTGTTTTTT. It is translated as CASSIGTSGIRELFF.

The chain couples TRBV15 to TRBJ2-5; the match to TRBD2 covers 9 bases. V was pared by 5 bases and J by 3 bases, with 4 bases of the junction left unmatched. Germline V gives CDR1 LNHNV, CDR2 YYDKDF (reference sequence). CDR3 length equals 14 residues. The CDR3 protein is CATSGGGDEETQYF. The CDR3 DNA sequence: TGTGCCACCAGCGGCGGGGGGGATGAAGAGACCCAGTACTTC.